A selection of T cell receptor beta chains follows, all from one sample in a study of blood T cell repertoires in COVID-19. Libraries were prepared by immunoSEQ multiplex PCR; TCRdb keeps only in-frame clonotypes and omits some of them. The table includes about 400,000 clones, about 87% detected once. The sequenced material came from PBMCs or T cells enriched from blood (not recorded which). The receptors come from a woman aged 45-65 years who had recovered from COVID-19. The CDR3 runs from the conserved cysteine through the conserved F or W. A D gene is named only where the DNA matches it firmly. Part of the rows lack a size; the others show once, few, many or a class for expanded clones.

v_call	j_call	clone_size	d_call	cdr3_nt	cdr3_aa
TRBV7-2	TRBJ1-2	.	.	TGTGCCAGCATCGTTCCGGGAGGGGCGCATGGCTACACCTTC	CASIVPGGAHGYTF
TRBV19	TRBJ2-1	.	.	TGTGCCAGTAGCAGAAACTCCTACAATGAGCAGTTCTTC	CASSRNSYNEQFF
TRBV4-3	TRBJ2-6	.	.	TGCGCCAGCAGCCAAGAAGGCAGAGGCTCTGGGGCCAACGTCCTGACTTTC	CASSQEGRGSGANVLTF
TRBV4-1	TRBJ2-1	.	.	TGCGCCAGCAGCCAAGGGCCGAATGAGCAGTTCTTC	CASSQGPNEQFF
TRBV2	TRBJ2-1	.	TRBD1	TGTGCCAGCAGTGCAGGGACAGGTCTATGGCAGTTCTTC	CASSAGTGLWQFF
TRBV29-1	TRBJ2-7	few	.	TGCAGCGTCGGACCCAAAAGCGGCTACGAGCAGTACTTC	CSVGPKSGYEQYF
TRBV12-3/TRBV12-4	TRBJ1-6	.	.	TGTGCCAGCACCACGGGAGGTTCACCCCTCCACTTT	CASTTGGSPLHF
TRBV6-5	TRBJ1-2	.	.	TGTGCCAGCAGTTACTCAGGAGGTTGGAGGGGCTACACCTTC	CASSYSGGWRGYTF
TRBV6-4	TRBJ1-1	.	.	TGTGCCAGCAGTGCCTCGGGAGACGCTGAAGCTTTCTTT	CASSASGDAEAFF
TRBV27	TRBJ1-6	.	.	TGTGCCAGCAGTTTAGGGGGGGGGAATTCACCCCTCCACTTT	CASSLGGGNSPLHF
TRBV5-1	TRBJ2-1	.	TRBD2	TGCGCCAGCAGCTTGGAAACGGCGGGGGTTCCGGACGAGCAGTTCTTC	CASSLETAGVPDEQFF
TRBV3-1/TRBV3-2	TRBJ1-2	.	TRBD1	TGTGCCAGCAGCCAGTCCGGGACAGGGATATCGGGCTACACCTTC	CASSQSGTGISGYTF
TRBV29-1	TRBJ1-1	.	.	TGCAGCGTGAGTGTAAAGGAAGCTTTCTTT	CSVSVKEAFF
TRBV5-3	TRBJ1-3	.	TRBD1	TGTGCCAGAAGCCCGACAGGGAATAAAAACACCATATATTTT	CARSPTGNKNTIYF
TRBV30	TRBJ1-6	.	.	TGTGCCTGGAGTCCCCAGGGCGCCTCACCCCTCCACTTT	CAWSPQGASPLHF
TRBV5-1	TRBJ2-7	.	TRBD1	TGCGCCAGCAGCTCCGGGGACAGCCTTTTTCTTGAGCAGTACTTC	CASSSGDSLFLEQYF
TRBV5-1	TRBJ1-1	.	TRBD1	TGCGCCAGCAGCGGGGGACAGGGGGCGAACACTGAAGCTTTCTTT	CASSGGQGANTEAFF
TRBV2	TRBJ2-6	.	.	TGTGCCAGCAGTAGGGGCTCTGGGGCCAACGTCCTGACTTTC	CASSRGSGANVLTF
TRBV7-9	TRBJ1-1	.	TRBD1	TGTGCCAGCAGCTTAGGAGTTGGGTCAGGGGGCGAAGCTTTCTTT	CASSLGVGSGGEAFF
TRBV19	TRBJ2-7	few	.	TGTGCCAGTAGGGCACAGGACGTCTCCTACGAGCAGTACTTC	CASRAQDVSYEQYF
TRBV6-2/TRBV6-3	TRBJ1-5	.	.	TGTGCCAGCAGTATTGACAGGCCCAGCAATCAGCCCCAGCATTTT	CASSIDRPSNQPQHF
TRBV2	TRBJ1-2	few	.	TGTGCCAGCAGTGGCCAGACAGGACTCAATGGCTACACCTTC	CASSGQTGLNGYTF
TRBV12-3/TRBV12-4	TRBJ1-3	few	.	TGTGCCAGCTCGGGCTCTGGAAACACCATATATTTT	CASSGSGNTIYF
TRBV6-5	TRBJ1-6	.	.	TGTGCCAGCACCCTGAGACAGAATTCACCCCTCCACTTT	CASTLRQNSPLHF
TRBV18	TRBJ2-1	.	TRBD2	TGTGCCAGCTCACCATCTAGCGGGGGGGCCTACAATGAGCAGTTCTTC	CASSPSSGGAYNEQFF
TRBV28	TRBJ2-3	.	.	TGTGCCAGCAGGGGGCGGGGCGGGGGCAACACAGATACGCAGTATTTT	CASRGRGGGNTDTQYF
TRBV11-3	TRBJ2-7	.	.	TGTGCCAGCAGCTCCCCCGGAGGCCAGCAGTACTTC	CASSSPGGQQYF
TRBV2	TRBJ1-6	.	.	TGTGCCAGCAGCGAGACAGAGAATTCACCCCTCCACTTT	CASSETENSPLHF
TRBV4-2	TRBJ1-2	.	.	TGTGCCAGCAGCCAAGAAGGAGGGACTGCTAACTATGGCTACACCTTC	CASSQEGGTANYGYTF
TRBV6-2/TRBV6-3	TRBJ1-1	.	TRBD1	TGTGCCAGCAGTTACATCGGACAGGGAGGGGAGGCTTTCTTT	CASSYIGQGGEAFF
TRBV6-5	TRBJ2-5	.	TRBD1	TGTGCCAGCAACCGGGACAGGGTCCAAGAGACCCAGTACTTC	CASNRDRVQETQYF